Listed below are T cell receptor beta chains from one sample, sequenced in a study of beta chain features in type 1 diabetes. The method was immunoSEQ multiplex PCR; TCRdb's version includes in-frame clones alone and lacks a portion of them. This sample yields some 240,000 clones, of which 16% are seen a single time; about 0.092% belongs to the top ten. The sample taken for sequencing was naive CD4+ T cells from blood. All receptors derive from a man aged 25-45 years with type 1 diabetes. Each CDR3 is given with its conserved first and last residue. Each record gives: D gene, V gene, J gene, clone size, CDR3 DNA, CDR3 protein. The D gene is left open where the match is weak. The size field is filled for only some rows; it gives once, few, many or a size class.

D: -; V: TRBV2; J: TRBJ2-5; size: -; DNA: TGTGCCAGCAGTGAGGTCCAAGAGACCCAGTACTTC; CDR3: CASSEVQETQYF
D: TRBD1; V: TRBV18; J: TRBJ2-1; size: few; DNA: TGTGCCAGCCAAGACAGGGGCGGTATCGATGAGCAGTTCTTC; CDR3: CASQDRGGIDEQFF
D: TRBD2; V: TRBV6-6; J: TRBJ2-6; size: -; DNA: TGTGCCAGCAGGGGACTAGCGGGCACTGGGGCCAACGTCCTGACTTTC; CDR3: CASRGLAGTGANVLTF
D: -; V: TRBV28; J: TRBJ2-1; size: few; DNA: TGTGCCAGCAGCCTTGACAGCCATGAGCAGTTCTTC; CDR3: CASSLDSHEQFF
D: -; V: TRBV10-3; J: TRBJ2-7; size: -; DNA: TGTGCCATCAGTGAAATGAACTCCTACGAGCAGTACTTC; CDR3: CAISEMNSYEQYF
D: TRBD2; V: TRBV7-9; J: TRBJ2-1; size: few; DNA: TGTGCCGGAGCGGGAGAGTTCTTC; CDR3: CAGAGEFF
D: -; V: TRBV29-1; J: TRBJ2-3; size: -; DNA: TGCAGCGTTTACGGATATAGCACAGATACGCAGTATTTT; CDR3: CSVYGYSTDTQYF
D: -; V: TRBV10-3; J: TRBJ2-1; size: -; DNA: TGTGCCATCAGTGACGGATACAATGAGCAGTTCTTC; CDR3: CAISDGYNEQFF
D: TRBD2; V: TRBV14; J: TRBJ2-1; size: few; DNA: TGTGCCAGCAGTCCGGGACTAGCGGGAGAGGAAGAGCAGTTCTTC; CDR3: CASSPGLAGEEEQFF
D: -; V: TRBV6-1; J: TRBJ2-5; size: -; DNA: TGTGCCAGCAGCGTGGACGGAGGGCAAACCCAGTACTTC; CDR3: CASSVDGGQTQYF
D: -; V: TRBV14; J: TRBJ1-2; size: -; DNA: TGTGCCAGCACGGCGGGGTATGGCTACACCTTC; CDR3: CASTAGYGYTF
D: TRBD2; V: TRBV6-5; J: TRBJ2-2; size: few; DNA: TGTGCCAGCAGTTACACCGGGACTAGATCGACCGGGGAGCTGTTTTTT; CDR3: CASSYTGTRSTGELFF
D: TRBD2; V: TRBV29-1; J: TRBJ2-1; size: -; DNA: TGCAAGATCTGGGGGGGAGGTTACAATGAGCAGTTCTTC; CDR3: CKIWGGGYNEQFF
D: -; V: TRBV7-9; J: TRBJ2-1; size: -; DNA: TGTGCCAGCAGCTTAGCAGTCACCTTCAATGAGCAGTTCTTC; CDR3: CASSLAVTFNEQFF
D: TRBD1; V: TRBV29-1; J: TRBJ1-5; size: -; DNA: TGCAGCGTTCTGACAGGGGGGAGCAATCAGCCCCAGCATTTT; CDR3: CSVLTGGSNQPQHF
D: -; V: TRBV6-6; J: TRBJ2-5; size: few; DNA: TGTGCCAGCAGCCGGGAGACCCAGTACTTC; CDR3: CASSRETQYF
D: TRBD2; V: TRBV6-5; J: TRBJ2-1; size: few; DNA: TGTGCCAGCAGTCATCGGACTAGCGGCAGTGAGCAGTTCTTC; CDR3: CASSHRTSGSEQFF
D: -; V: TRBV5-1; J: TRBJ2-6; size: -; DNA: TGCGCCAGCAGCAAGAACTCTGGGGCCAACGTCCTGACTTTC; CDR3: CASSKNSGANVLTF
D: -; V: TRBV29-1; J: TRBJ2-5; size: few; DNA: TGCAGCGCGGGGCATTCGCTGCTAGAGACCCAGTACTTC; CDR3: CSAGHSLLETQYF
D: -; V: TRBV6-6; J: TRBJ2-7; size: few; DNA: TGTGCCAGCAGTTACGAGGGGACGAGAACCTACGAGCAGTACTTC; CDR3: CASSYEGTRTYEQYF
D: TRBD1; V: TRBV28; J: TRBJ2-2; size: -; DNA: TGTGCCAGCAGTTTTGGGACAGCCCGAGGCACCGGGGAGCTGTTTTTT; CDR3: CASSFGTARGTGELFF
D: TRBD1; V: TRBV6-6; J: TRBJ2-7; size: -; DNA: TGTGCCAGCAGTTACCGGGACAGCTCCTACGAGCAGTACTTC; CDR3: CASSYRDSSYEQYF
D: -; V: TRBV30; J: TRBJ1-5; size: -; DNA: TGTGCCTGGGGTAGGGACAATCAGCCCCAGCATTTT; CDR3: CAWGRDNQPQHF
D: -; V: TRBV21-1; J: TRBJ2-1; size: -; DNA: TGTGCCAGCAGCATAAGTCGCCACAATGAGCAGTTCTTC; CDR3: CASSISRHNEQFF
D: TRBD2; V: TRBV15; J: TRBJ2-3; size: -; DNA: TGTGCCACCGCTAGGAGGTCAGCGGGAACCACAGATACGCAGTATTTT; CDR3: CATARRSAGTTDTQYF
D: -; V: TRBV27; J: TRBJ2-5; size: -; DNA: TGTGCCAGCAGTCCGAGGGGGGGTCTAGAGACCCAGTACTTC; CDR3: CASSPRGGLETQYF
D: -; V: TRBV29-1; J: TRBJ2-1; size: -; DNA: TGCAGCCCCGGGACCTACAATGAGCAGTTCTTC; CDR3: CSPGTYNEQFF
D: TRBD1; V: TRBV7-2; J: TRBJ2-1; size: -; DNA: TGTGCCAGCACCATCAACAGGGGTGAGCAGTTCTTC; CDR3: CASTINRGEQFF
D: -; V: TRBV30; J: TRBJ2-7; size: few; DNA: TGTGCCTGGACCCGACAAGCCTACGAGCAGTACTTC; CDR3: CAWTRQAYEQYF
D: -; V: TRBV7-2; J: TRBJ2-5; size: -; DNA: TGTGCCAGCAGCCCAGGGGGGGCTAAGGGGACCCAGTACTTC; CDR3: CASSPGGAKGTQYF
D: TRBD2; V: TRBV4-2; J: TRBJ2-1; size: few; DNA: TGTGCCAGCAGCCCGTTGATTTGGGCTAGCGGGAGGTTCCACAATGAGCAGTTCTTC; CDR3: CASSPLIWASGRFHNEQFF
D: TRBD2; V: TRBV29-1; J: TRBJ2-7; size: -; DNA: TGCAGCGTCAAACTAGCGAGACCCACCTACGAGCAGTACTTC; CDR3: CSVKLARPTYEQYF
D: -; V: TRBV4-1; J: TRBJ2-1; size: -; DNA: TGCGCCAGCAGCCAAGGACAGGATCGGTACAATGAGCAGTTCTTC; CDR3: CASSQGQDRYNEQFF
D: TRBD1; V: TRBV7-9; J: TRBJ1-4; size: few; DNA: TGTGCCAGCAGCTTAGCGACAGGGACAAATGAAAAACTGTTTTTT; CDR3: CASSLATGTNEKLFF
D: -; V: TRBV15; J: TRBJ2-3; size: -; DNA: TGTGCCACCAGCAGTGGAGCGACAGATACGCAGTATTTT; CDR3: CATSSGATDTQYF
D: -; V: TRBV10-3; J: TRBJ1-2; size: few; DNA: TGTGCCATCAGTGAGGACAGGAACTATGGCTACACCTTC; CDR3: CAISEDRNYGYTF
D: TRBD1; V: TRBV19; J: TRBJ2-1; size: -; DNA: TGTGCCAGTGGGACAGAACTTTACAATGAGCAGTTCTTC; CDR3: CASGTELYNEQFF
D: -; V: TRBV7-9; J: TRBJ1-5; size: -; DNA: TGTGCCAGCACCAAGGACGGAGATAGCAATCAGCCCCAGCATTTT; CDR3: CASTKDGDSNQPQHF
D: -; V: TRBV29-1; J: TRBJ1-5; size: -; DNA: TGCAGCGTTAGAGTAAGCAATCAGCCCCAGCATTTT; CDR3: CSVRVSNQPQHF
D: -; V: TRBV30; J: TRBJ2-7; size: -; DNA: TGTGCCTGGAGTGGTTTTGGCGAGCAGTACTTC; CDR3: CAWSGFGEQYF
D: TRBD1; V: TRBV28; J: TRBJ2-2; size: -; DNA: TGTGCCAGCAGTTTCGCGGGACAGGGGACTAACACCGGGGAGCTGTTTTTT; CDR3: CASSFAGQGTNTGELFF
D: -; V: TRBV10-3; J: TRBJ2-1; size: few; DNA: TGTGCCATCAGGAGGAGCGGTACCTACAATGAGCAGTTCTTC; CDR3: CAIRRSGTYNEQFF
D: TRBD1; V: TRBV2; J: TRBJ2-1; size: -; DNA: TGTGCCAGCAGCTCCATGGGACAGGGCAAGTTCTTC; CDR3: CASSSMGQGKFF
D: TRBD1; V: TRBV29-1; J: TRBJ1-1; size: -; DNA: TGCAGCGCCCGGTCCCAGGGGGACACTGAAGCTTTCTTT; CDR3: CSARSQGDTEAFF
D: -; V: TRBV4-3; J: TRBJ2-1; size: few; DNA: TGCGCCAGCAGCCAAGAAACTGGGGGGCGCTCCTACAATGAGCAGTTCTTC; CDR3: CASSQETGGRSYNEQFF
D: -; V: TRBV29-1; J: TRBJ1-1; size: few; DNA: TGCAGCGGAAACACTCTGAACACTGAAGCTTTCTTT; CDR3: CSGNTLNTEAFF